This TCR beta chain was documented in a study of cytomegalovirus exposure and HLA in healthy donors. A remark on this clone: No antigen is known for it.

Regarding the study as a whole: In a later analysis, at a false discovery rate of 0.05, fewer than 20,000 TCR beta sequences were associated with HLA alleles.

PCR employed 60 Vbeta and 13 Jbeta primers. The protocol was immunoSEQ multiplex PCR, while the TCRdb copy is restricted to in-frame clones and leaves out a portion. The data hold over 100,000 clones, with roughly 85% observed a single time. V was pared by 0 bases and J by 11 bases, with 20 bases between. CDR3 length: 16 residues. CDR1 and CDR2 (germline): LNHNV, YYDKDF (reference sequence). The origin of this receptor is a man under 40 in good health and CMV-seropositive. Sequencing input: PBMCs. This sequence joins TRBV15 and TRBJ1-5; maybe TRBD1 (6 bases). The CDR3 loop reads CATSRELSRGIPTQHF. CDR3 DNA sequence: TGTGCCACCAGCAGAGAACTCTCAAGGGGGATCCCGACCCAGCATTTT.